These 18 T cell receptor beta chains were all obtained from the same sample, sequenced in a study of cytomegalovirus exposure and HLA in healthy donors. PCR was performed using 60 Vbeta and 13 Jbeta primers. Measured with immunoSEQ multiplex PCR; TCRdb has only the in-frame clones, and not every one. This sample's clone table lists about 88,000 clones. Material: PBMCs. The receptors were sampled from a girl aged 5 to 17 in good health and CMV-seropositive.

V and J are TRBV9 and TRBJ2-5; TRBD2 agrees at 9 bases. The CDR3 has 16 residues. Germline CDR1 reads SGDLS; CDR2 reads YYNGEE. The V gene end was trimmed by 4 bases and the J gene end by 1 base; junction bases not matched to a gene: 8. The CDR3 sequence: CASSPKAGGSQETQYF. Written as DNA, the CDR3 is TGTGCCAGCAGCCCAAAAGCGGGGGGAAGCCAAGAGACCCAGTACTTC.

CDR3 nucleotides: TGTGCCAGCAGCGTAGAGGGACAGGCTACAGATACGCAGTATTTT. It translates to CASSVEGQATDTQYF. The chain combines TRBV9 with TRBJ2-3; TRBD1 matches at 8 bases. Germline CDR1 is SGDLS and CDR2 is YYNGEE. The CDR3 loop spans 15 amino acids. The trim removed 0 bases at V and 3 bases at J, leaving 3 bases unmatched.

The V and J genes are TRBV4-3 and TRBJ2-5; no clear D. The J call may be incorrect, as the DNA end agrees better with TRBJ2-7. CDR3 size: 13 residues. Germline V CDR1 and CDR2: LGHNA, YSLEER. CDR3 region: CASSQDTSYEQYF. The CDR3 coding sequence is TGCGCCAGCAGCCAAGACACCTCCTACGAGCAGTACTTC.

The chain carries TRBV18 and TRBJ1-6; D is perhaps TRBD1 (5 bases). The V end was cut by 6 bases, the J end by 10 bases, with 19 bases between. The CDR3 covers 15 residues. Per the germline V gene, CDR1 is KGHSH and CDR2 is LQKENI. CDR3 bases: TGTGCCAGCTCTTTGGACAAAGATCCTGCCTCACCCCTCCACTTT. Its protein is CASSLDKDPASPLHF.

The CDR3 nucleotides are TGTGCCGGCCGATTTCCGACTAATGAAAAACTGTTTTTT. It is translated as CAGRFPTNEKLFF. V and J are TRBV18 and TRBJ1-4; D not certain. Germline V gene sequence: CDR1 KGHSH, CDR2 LQKENI. Trimming pared 11 bases from V and 2 bases from J, leaving 12 bases between. This CDR3 has 13 residues.

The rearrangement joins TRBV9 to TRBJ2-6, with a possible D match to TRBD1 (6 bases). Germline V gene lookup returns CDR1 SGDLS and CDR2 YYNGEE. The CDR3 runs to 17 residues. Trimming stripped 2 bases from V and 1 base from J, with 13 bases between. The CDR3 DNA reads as TGTGCCAGCAGCGTTCTCAGGGGTGGGTCTGGGGCCAACGTCCTGACTTTC. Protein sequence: CASSVLRGGSGANVLTF. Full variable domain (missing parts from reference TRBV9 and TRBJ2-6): DSGVTQTPKHLITATGQRVTLRCSPRSGDLSVYWYQQSLDQGLQFLIQYYNGEERAKGNILERFSAQQFPDLHSELNLSSLELGDSALYFCASSVLRGGSGANVLTFGAGSRLTVL.

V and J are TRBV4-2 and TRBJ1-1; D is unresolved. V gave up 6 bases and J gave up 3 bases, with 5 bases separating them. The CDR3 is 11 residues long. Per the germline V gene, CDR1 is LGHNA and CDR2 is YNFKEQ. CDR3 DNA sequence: TGTGCCAGCAGTAGATACACTGAAGCTTTCTTT. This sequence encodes CASSRYTEAFF.

CDR3 in amino acids: CASSPRQGNYGYTF. CDR3 DNA: TGTGCCAGTAGTCCACGACAGGGGAACTATGGCTACACCTTC. The rearrangement uses TRBV19 and TRBJ1-2; 8 bases line up with TRBD1. Trimming took 5 bases from V and 2 from J; bases not matched to a gene: 4. The length of the CDR3 is 14 residues. Germline V CDR1 and CDR2: LNHDA, SQIVND (reference sequence).

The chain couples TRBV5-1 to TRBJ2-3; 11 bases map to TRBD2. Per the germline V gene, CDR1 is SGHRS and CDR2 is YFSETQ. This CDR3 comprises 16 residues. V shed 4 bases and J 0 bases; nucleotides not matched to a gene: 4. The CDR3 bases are TGCGCCAGCAGCCTCGGGACTAGCGGTAGCACAGATACGCAGTATTTT. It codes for CASSLGTSGSTDTQYF.

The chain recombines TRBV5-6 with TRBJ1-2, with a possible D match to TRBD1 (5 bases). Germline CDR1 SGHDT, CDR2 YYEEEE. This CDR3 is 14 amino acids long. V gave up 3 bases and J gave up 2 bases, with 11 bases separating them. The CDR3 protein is CASSSGTWNYGYTF. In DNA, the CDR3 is TGTGCCAGCAGCTCCGGGACTTGGAACTATGGCTACACCTTC.

The chain's CDR3 is CASSQARQALNQPQHF. DNA of the CDR3: TGTGCCAGCAGCCAAGCCCGACAGGCCCTCAATCAGCCCCAGCATTTT. The chain has TRBV14 and TRBJ1-5, with a tentative D call TRBD1 (6 bases). Trimming left V 1 base short and J 3 bases short, with 13 bases between. CDR1 SGHDN and CDR2 FVKESK come from the germline V gene. The CDR3 covers 16 residues. Using reference TRBV14 and TRBJ1-5 for the parts outside the CDR3, the full variable domain is EAGVTQFPSHSVIEKGQTVTLRCDPISGHDNLYWYRRVMGKEIKFLLHFVKESKQDESGMPNNRFLAERTGGTYSTLKVQPAELEDSGVYFCASSQARQALNQPQHFGDGTRLSIL.

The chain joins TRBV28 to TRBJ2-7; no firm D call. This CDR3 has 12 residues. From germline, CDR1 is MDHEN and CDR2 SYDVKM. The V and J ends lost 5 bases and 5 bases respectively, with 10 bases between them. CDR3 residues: CASSIALNEQYV. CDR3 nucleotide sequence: TGTGCCAGCAGTATAGCATTGAACGAGCAGTACGTC.

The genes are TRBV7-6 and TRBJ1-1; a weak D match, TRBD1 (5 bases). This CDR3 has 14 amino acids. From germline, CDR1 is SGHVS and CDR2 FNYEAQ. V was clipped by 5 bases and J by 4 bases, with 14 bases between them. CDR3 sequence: CASSPGVGSTEAFF. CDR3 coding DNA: TGTGCCAGCAGCCCGGGGGTTGGGTCCACTGAAGCTTTCTTT.

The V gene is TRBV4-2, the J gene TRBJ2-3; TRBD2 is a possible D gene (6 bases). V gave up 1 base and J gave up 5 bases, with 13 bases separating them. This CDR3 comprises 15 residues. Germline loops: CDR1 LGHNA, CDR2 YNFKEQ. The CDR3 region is CASSQGGPRGDTQYF. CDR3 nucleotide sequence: TGTGCCAGCAGCCAAGGAGGACCGCGGGGAGATACGCAGTATTTT.

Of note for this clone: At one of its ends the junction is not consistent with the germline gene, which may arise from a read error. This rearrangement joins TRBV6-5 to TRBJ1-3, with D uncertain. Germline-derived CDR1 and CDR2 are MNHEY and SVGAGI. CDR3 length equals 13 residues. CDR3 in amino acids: CASSYSSGDTIYF. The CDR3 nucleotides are TGTGCCAGCAGTTACTCGTCTGGAGACACCATATATTTT.

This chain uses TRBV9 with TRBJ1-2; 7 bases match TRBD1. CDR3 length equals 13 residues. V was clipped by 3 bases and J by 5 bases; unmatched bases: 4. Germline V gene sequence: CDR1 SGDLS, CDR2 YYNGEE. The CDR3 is CASSGTGSYGYTF. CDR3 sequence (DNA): TGTGCCAGCAGCGGGACAGGAAGTTATGGCTACACCTTC.

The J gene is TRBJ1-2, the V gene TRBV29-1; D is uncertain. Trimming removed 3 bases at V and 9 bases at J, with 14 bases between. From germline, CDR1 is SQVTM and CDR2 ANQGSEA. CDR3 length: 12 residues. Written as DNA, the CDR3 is TGCAGCGTTGACTTGAGCGGGTATCGCTACACCTTC. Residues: CSVDLSGYRYTF.

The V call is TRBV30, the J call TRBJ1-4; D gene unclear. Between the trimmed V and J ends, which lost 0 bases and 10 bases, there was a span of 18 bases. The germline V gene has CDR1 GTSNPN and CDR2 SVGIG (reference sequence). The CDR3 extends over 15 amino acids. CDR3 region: CAWSVQSPQRGKLFF. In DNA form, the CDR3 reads TGTGCCTGGAGTGTACAGTCCCCCCAACGGGGAAAACTGTTTTTT.